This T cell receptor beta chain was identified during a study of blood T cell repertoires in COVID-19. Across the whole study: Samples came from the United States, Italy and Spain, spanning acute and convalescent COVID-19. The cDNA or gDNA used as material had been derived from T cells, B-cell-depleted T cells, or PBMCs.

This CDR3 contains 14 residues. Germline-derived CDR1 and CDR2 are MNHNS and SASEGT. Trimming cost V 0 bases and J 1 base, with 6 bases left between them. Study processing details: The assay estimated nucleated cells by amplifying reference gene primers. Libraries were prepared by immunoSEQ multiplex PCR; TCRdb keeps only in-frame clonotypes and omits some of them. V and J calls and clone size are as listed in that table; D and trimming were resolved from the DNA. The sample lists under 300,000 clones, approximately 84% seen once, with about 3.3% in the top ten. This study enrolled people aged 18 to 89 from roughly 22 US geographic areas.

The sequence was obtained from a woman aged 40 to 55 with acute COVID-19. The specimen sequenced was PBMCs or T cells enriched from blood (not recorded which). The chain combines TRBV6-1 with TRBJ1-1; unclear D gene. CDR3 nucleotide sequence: TGTGCCAGCAGTGAAGCGGGAGAGAACACTGAAGCTTTCTTT. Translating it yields CASSEAGENTEAFF.